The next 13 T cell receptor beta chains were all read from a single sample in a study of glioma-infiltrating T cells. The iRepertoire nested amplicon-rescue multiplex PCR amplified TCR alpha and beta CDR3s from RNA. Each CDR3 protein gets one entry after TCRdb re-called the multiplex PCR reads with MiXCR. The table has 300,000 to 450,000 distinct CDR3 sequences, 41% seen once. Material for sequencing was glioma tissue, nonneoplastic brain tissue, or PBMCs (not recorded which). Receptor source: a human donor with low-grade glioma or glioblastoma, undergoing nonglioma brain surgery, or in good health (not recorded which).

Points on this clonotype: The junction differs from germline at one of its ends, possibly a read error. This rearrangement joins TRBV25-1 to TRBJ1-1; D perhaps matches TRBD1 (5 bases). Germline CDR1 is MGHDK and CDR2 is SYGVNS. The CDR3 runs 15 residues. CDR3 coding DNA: TGTGCCACCAGCAGAGCGGGACTCCTGAACACTGAAGATTTCTTT. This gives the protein CATSRAGLLNTEDFF. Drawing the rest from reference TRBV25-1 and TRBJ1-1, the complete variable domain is EADIYQTPRYLVIGTGKKITLECSQTMGHDKMYWYQQDPGMELHLIHYSYGVNSTEKGDLSSESTVSRIRTEHFPLTLESARPSHTSQYLCATSRAGLLNTEDFFGQGTRLTVV.

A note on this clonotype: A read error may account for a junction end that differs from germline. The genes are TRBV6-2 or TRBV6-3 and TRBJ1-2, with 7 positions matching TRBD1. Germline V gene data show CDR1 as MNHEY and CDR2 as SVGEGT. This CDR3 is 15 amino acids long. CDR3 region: CASSSGGNLNYSYTF. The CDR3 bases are TGTGCCAGCAGCTCAGGGGGGAATTTGAACTATAGCTACACCTTC.

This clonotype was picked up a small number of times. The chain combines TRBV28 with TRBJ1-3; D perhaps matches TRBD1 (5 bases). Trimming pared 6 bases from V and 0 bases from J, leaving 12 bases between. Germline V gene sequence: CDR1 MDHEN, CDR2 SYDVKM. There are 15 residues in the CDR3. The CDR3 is CASREGTHSGNTIYF. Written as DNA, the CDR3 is TGTGCCAGCAGGGAGGGGACCCACTCTGGAAACACCATATATTTT.

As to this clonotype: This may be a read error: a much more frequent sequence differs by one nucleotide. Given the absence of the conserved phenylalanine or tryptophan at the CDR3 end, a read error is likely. CDR3: CASSYSRTEQYS. Here the CDR3 DNA reads TGTGCCAGCAGTTACTCGAGGACTGAGCAGTACTCC. The chain is built from TRBV6-6 and TRBJ2-7, with D possibly TRBD2 on 5 matching bases. CDR3 size: 12 residues. CDR1 and CDR2 (germline): MNHNY, SVGAGI (reference sequence). V was cut by 0 bases and J by 7 bases, with 7 bases left in between.

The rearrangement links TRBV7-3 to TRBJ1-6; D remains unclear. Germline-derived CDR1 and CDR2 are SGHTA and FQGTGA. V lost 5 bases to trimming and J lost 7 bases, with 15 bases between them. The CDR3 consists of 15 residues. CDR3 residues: CASSLYGVANSPLHF. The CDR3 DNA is TGTGCCAGCAGCCTGTACGGAGTCGCGAATTCACCCCTCCACTTT.

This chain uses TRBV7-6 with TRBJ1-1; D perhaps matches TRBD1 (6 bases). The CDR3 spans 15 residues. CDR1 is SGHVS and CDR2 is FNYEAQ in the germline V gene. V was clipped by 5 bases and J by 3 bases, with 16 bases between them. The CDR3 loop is CASSPEGGKDTEAFF. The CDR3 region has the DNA TGTGCCAGCAGCCCGGAGGGGGGGAAGGACACTGAAGCTTTCTTT.

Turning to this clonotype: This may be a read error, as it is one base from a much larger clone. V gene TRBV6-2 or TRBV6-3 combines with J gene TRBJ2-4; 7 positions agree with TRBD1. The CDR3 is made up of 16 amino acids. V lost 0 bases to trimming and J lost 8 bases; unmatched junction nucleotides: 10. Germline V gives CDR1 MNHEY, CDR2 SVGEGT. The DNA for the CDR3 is TGTGCCAGCAGTTACTCGATAGTAGCAGGGACAGACATTCAGTACTTC. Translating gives CASSYSIVAGTDIQYF.

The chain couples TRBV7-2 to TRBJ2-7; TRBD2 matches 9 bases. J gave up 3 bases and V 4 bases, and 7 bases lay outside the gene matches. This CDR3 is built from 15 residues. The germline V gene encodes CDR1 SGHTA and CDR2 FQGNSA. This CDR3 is CASSSYGTSSYEQYF. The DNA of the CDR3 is TGTGCCAGCAGCTCCTATGGGACTAGCAGCTACGAGCAGTACTTC.

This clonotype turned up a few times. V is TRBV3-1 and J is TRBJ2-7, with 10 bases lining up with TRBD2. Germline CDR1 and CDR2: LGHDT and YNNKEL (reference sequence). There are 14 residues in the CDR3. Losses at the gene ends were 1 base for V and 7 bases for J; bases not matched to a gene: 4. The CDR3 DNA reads TGTGCCAGCAGCCAAGCCAGCGGGAGGGGTGAGCAGTACTTC. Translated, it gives CASSQASGRGEQYF.

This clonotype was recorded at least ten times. The CDR3 nucleotides read TGTGCCAGCAGTTACTCCTCGCTCGGGGAGCTGTTTTTT. It translates to CASSYSSLGELFF. This sequence joins TRBV6-5 and TRBJ2-2; no firm D call. This CDR3 is built from 13 residues. In germline, CDR1 is MNHEY, CDR2 SVGAGI. V dropped 0 bases and J dropped 7 bases, with 6 bases sitting between them.

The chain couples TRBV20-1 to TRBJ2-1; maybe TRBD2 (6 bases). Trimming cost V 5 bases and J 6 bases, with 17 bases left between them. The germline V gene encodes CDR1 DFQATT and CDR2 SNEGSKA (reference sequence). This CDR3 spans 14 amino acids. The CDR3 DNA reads TGCAGTGCTTACCCGGGACTCCCGGCCAATGAGCAGTTCTTC. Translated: CSAYPGLPANEQFF.

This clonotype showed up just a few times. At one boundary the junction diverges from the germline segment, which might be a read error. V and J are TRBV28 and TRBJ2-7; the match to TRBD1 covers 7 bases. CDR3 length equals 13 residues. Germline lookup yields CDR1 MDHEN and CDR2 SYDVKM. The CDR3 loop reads CASTPTGLYEQYF. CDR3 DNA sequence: TGTGCCAGCACCCCGACAGGGCTCTACGAGCAATACTTC.

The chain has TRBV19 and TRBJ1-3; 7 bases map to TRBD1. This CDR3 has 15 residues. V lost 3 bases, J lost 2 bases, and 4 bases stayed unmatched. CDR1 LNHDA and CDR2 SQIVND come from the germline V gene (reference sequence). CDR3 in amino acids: CASSIGTAAGNTIYF. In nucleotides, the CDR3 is TGTGCCAGTAGTATCGGGACAGCCGCTGGAAACACCATATATTTT.